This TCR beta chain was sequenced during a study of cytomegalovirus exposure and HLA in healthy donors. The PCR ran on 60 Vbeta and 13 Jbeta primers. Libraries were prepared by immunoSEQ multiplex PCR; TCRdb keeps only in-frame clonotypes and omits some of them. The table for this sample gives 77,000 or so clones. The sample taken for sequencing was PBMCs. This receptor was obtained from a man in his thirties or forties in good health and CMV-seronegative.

The CDR3 reads CASSIGRVGAGSYEQYF. CDR3 in DNA: TGCGCCAGCAGCATCGGCCGGGTGGGGGCCGGATCCTACGAGCAGTACTTC. The rearrangement links TRBV4-1 to TRBJ2-7, with D possibly TRBD1 on 6 matching bases. This CDR3 spans 17 amino acids. V lost 5 bases and J 1 base, leaving 21 bases between the germline ends. Germline lookup yields CDR1 MGHRA and CDR2 YSYEKL.